The clone carrying this T cell receptor beta chain has more than one count but fewer than ten. Its antigen is still unknown. This sample is drawn from a study of CD8 T cells in ankylosing spondylitis. Library preparation for TCR beta used quantitative 5'-RACE with molecular barcodes. TCRdb passed the 5' RACE reads through MiXCR, listing each CDR3 protein once. The sample shows around 39,000 distinct CDR3 sequences, roughly 11% of them seen only once. Regarding the study as a whole: Reportedly, matched ankylosing spondylitis synovial fluid was significantly enriched for disease-linked clones. Reactive arthritis synovial fluid and blood previously showed some of these motif variants. Characteristic of ankylosing spondylitis blood, it appeared, was a TCR beta motif comprising eight highly homologous variants.

The germline CDR1 and CDR2 sequences are SGHVS and FQNEAQ. With V trimmed by 1 base and J by 6 bases, 11 bases remained unmatched. This CDR3 region has 18 residues. The J gene is TRBJ2-2, the V gene TRBV7-8, with 10 bases matching TRBD2. The source material was synovial fluid, either unsorted or a sorted T cell fraction (not recorded which). This sequence originates from a male donor with ankylosing spondylitis. This CDR3 reads CASSLVGLAAHFAGELFF. CDR3 sequence (DNA): TGTGCCAGCAGCTTAGTTGGACTAGCGGCACACTTCGCCGGGGAGCTGTTTTTT.